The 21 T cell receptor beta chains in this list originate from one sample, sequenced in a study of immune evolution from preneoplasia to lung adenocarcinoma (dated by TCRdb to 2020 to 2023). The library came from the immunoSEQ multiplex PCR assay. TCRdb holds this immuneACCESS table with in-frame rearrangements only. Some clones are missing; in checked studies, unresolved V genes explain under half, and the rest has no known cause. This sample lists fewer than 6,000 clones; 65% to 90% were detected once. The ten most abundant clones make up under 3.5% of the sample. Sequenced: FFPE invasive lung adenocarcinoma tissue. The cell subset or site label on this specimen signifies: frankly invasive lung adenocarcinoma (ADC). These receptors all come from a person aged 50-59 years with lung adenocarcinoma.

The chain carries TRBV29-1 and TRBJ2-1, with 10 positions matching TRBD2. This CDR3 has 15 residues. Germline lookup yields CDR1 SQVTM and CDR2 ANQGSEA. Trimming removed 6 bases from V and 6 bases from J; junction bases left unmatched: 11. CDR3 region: CSVSPLKREGNEQFF. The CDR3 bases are TGCAGCGTCTCCCCTTTGAAGCGGGAGGGCAATGAGCAGTTCTTC.

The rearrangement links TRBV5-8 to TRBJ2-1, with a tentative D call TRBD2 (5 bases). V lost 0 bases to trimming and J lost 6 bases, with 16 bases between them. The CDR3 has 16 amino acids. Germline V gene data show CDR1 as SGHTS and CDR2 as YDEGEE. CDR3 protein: CASSLALRVSLNEQFF. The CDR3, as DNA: TGTGCCAGCAGCTTGGCTTTGAGGGTCTCTCTCAATGAGCAGTTCTTC. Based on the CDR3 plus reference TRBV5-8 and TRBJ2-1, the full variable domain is EAGVTQSPTHLIKTRGQQATLRCSPISGHTSVYWYQQALGLGLQFLLWYDEGEERNRGNFPPRFSGRQFPNYSSELNVNALELEDSALYLCASSLALRVSLNEQFFGPGTRLTVL.

Here the CDR3 DNA reads TGCGCCAGCAGGACGCGGGCCGGGCAGCAGTTCTTC. It codes for CASRTRAGQQFF. The chain joins TRBV5-1 to TRBJ2-1; D is perhaps TRBD2 (5 bases). The CDR3 spans 12 residues. Germline loops: CDR1 SGHRS, CDR2 YFSETQ. V dropped 5 bases and J dropped 11 bases, with 14 bases sitting between them. Together with reference TRBV5-1 and TRBJ2-1, the CDR3 gives the full variable domain: KAGVTQTPRYLIKTRGQQVTLSCSPISGHRSVSWYQQTPGQGLQFLFEYFSETQRNKGNFPGRFSGRQFSNSRSEMNVSTLELGDSALYLCASRTRAGQQFFGPGTRLTVL.

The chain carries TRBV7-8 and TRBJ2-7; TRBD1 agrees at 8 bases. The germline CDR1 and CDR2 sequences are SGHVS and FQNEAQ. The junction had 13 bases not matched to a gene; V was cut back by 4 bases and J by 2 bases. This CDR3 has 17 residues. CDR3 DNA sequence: TGTGCCAGCAGCTCGAGACAACAGGGGGTATTAGCCTACGAGCAGTACTTC. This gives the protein CASSSRQQGVLAYEQYF.

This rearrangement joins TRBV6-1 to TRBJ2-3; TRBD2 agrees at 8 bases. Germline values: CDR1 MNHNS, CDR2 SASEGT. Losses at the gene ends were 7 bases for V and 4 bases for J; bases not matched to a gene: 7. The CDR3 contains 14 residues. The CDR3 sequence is CASKSGLGADTQYF. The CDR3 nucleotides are TGTGCCAGCAAGTCGGGACTAGGAGCAGATACGCAGTATTTT.

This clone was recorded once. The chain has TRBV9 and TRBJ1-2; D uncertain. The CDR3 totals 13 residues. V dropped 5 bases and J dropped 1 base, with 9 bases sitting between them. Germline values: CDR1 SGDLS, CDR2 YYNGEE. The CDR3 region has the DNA TGTGCCAGCAGTAGACGGGGTAACTATGGCTACACCTTC. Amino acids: CASSRRGNYGYTF.

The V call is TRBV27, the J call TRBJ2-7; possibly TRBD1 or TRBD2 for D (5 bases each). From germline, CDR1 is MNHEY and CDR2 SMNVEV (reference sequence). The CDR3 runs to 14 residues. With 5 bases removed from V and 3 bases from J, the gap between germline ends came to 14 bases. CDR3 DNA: TGTGCCAGCAGTGCCGCCGGGGCCGGCTACGAGCAGTACTTC. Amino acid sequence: CASSAAGAGYEQYF.

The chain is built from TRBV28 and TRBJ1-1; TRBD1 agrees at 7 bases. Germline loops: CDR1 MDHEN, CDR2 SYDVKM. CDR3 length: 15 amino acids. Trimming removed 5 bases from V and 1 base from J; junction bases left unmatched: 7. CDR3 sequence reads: CASSKGRQGNTEAFF. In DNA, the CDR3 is TGTGCCAGCAGTAAGGGGAGACAGGGGAACACTGAAGCTTTCTTT.

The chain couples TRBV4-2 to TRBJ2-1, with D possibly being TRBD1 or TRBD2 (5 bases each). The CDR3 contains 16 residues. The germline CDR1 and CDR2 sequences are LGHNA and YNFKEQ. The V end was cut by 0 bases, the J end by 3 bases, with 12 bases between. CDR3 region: CASSQDSEGFYNEQFF. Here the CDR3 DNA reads TGTGCCAGCAGCCAAGATTCCGAGGGGTTCTACAATGAGCAGTTCTTC.

The CDR3 DNA follows: TGTGCCAGCAGCTTAGGACAACAGACCCAGTACTTC. This encodes CASSLGQQTQYF. The chain is built from TRBV7-2 and TRBJ2-5; D unclear. The CDR3 spans 12 residues. V was clipped by 1 base and J by 6 bases, with 6 bases between them. Germline lookup yields CDR1 SGHTA and CDR2 FQGNSA.

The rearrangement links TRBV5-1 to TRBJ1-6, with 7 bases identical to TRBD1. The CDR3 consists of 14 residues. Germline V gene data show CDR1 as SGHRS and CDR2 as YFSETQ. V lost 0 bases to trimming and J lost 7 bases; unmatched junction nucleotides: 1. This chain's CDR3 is CASSLGDRNSPLHF. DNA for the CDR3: TGCGCCAGCAGCTTGGGGGACAGAAATTCACCCCTCCACTTT.

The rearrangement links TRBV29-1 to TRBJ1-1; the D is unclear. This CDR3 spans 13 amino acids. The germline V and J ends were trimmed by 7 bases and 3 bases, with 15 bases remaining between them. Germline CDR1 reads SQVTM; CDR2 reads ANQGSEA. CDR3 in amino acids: CSALTSGDTEAFF. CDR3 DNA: TGCAGCGCCTTGACAAGCGGGGACACTGAAGCTTTCTTT.

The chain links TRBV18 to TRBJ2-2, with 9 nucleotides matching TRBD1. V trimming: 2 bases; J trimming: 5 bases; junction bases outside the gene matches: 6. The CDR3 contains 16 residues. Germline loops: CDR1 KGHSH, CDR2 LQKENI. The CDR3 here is CASSPSGTGLTGELFF. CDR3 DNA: TGTGCCAGCTCACCATCCGGGACAGGGTTAACCGGGGAGCTGTTTTTT.

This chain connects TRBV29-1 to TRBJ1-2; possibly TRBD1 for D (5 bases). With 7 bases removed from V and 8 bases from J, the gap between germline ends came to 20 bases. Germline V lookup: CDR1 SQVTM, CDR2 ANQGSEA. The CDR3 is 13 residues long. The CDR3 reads CSARDSGTSGYTF. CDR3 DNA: TGCAGCGCCCGGGACTCGGGAACGTCCGGCTACACCTTC.

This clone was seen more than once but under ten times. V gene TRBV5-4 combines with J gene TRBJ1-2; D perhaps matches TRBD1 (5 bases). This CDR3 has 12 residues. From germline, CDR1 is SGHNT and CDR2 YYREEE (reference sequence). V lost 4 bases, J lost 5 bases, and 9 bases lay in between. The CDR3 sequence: CASSQDIYGYTF. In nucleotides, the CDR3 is TGTGCCAGCAGCCAGGACATTTATGGCTACACCTTC.

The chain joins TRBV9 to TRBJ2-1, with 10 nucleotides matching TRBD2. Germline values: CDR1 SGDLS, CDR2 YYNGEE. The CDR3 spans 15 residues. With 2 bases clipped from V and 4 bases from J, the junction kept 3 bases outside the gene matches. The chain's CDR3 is CASSVGTSVYNEQFF. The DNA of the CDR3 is TGTGCCAGCAGCGTTGGGACTAGCGTATACAATGAGCAGTTCTTC.

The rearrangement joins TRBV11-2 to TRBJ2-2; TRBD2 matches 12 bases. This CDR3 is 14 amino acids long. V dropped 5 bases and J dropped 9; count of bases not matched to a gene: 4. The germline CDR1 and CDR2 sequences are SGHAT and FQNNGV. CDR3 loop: CASSLAGGPWELFF. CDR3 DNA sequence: TGTGCCAGCAGCCTAGCGGGAGGGCCATGGGAGCTGTTTTTT.

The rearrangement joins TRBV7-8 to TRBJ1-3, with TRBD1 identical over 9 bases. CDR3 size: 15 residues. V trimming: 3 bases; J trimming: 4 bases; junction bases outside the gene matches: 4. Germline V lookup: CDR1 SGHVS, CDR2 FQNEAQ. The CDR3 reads CASSFGQGRGNTIYF. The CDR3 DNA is TGTGCCAGCAGCTTCGGACAGGGGCGAGGAAACACCATATATTTT.

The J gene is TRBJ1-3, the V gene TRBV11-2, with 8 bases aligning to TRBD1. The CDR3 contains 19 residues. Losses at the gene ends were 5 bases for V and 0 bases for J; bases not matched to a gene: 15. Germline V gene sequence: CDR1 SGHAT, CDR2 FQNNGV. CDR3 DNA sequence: TGTGCCAGCAGCCCATTTCAGAAGACAGGGGACCCCTCTGGAAACACCATATATTTT. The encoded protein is CASSPFQKTGDPSGNTIYF.

The CDR3 reads CASSPPSGTSGRARETQYF. The CDR3 DNA sequence: TGTGCCAGCAGCCCCCCTTCCGGGACTAGCGGGAGGGCCAGGGAGACCCAGTACTTC. The chain uses TRBV5-6 and TRBJ2-5; 16 nucleotides line up with TRBD2. The CDR3 has 19 residues. With 4 bases clipped from V and 5 bases from J, the junction kept 14 bases outside the gene matches. Per the germline V gene, CDR1 is SGHDT and CDR2 is YYEEEE. The variable domain in full, completed from reference TRBV5-6 and TRBJ2-5, reads DAGVTQSPTHLIKTRGQQVTLRCSPKSGHDTVSWYQQALGQGPQFIFQYYEEEERQRGNFPDRFSGHQFPNYSSELNVNALLLGDSALYLCASSPPSGTSGRARETQYFGPGTRLLVL.

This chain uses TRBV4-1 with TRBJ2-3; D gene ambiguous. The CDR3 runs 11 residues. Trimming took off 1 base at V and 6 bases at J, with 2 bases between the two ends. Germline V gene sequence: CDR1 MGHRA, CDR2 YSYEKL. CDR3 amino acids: CASSQVDTQYF. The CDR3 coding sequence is TGCGCCAGCAGCCAAGTTGATACGCAGTATTTT.